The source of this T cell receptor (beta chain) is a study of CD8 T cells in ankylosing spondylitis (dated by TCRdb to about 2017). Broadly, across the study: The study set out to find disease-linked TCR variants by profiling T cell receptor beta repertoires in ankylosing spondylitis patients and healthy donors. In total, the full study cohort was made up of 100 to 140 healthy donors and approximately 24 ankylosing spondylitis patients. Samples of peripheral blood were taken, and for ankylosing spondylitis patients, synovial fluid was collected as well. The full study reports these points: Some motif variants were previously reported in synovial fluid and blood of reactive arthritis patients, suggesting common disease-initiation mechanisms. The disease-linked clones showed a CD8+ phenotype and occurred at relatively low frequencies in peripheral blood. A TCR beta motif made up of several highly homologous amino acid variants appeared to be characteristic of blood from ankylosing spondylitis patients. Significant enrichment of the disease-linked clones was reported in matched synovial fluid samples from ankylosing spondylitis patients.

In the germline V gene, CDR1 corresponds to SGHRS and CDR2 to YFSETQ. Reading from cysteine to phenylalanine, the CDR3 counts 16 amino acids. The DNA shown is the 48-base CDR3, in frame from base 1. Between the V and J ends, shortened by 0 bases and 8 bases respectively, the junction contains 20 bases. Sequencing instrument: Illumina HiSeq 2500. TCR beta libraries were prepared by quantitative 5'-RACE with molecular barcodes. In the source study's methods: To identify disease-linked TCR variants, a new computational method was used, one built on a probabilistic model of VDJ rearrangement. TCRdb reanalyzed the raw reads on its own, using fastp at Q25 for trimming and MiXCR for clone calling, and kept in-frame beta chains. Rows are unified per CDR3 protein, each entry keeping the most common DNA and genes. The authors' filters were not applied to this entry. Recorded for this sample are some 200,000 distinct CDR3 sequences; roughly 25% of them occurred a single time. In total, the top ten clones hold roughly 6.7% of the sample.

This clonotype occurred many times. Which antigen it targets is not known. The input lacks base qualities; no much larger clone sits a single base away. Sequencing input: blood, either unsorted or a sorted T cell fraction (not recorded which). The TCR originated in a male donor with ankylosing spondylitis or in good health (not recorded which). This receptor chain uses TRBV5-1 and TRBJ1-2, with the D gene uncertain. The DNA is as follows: TGCGCCAGCAGCTTGGTAGGTCCAGGAATGGGCGAGGGCTACACCTTC. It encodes CASSLVGPGMGEGYTF.